This record covers a single TCR beta chain. No antigen is known for it. UMI labels and 5' RACE were used to prepare the TRB cDNA libraries. TCRdb reanalyzed the 5' RACE reads, giving one entry per CDR3 protein sequence and no DNA. The sample includes roughly 50,000 distinct CDR3 sequences. The source of the sample is a study of CXCR3-negative and CXCR3-positive naive CD8 T cells. On the study more broadly: Sequencing gave about 150 million TRB reads overall, about 1.5 +/- 0.3 million per library. Study conclusions and caveats: Naive CXCR3-positive and CXCR3-negative cells shared similar TRBV-TRBJ usage, unlike memory cells.

CDR1 and CDR2 (germline): SQVTM, ANQGSEA. This CDR3 comprises 16 residues. Material for sequencing was memory CD8+ T cells from blood. V and J are TRBV29-1 and TRBJ1-2; TCRdb indicates TRBD1, and absent DNA this call remains unverified. This sequence was found in a human donor in good health. Some clones in this sample may be carry-over from other donors' samples. The CDR3 sequence: CSVDIPQTGRDYGYTF.